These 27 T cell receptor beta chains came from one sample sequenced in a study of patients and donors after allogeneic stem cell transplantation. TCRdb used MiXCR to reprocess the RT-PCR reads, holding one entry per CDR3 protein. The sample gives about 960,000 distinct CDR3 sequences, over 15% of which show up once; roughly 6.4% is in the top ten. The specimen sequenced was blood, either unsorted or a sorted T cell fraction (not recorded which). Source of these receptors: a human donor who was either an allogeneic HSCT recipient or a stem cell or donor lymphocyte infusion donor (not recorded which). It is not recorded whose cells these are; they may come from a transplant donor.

The CDR3 region has the DNA TGTGCCAGCAGCCAGGACAGCACCGAGCAGTACTTC. This translates into CASSQDSTEQYF. V and J are TRBV14 and TRBJ2-7; possible D gene TRBD1, 6 bases. CDR1 and CDR2 from the germline V gene are SGHDN and FVKESK. Trimming took off 3 bases at V and 6 bases at J, with 9 bases between the two ends. This CDR3 has 12 residues.

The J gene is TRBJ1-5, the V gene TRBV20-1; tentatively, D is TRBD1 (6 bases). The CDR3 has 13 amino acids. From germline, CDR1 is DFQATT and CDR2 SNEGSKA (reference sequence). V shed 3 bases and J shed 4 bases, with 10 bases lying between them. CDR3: CSASSGDNQPQHF. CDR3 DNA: TGCAGTGCTAGTTCAGGGGATAATCAGCCCCAGCATTTT.

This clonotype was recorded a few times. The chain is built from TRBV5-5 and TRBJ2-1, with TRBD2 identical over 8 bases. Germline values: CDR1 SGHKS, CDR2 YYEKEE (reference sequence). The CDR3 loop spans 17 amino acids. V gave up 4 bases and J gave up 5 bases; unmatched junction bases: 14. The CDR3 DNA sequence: TGTGCCAGCAGCGGACAACTAGCCGGGAGGGTAAACAATGAGCAGTTCTTC. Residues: CASSGQLAGRVNNEQFF.

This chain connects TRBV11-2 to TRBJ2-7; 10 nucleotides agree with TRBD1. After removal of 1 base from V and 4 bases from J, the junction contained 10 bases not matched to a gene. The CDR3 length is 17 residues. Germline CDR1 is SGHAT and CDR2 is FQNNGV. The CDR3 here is CASSLVMTGGVKYEQYF. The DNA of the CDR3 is TGTGCCAGCAGCTTAGTTATGACAGGGGGCGTAAAGTACGAGCAGTACTTC.

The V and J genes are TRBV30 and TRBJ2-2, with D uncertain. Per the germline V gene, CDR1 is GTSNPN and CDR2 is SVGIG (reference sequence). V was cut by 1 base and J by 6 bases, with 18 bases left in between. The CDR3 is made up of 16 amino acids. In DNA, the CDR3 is TGTGCCTGGAGTGCCGCTACCCCCGTTTTTTCCGGGGAGCTGTTTTTT. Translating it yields CAWSAATPVFSGELFF.

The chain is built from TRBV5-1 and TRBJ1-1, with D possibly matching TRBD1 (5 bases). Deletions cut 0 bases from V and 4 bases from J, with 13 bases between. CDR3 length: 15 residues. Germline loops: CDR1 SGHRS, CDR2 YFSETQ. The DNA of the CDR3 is TGCGCCAGCAGCTTGGACGTGGGGCGGGGCACTGAAGCTTTCTTT. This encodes CASSLDVGRGTEAFF.

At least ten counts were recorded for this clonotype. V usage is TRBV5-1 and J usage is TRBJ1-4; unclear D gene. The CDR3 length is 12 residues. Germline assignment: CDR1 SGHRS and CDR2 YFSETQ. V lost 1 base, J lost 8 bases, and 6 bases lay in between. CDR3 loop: CASSLSGEKLFF. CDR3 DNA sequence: TGCGCCAGCAGCTTGTCGGGGGAAAAACTGTTTTTT.

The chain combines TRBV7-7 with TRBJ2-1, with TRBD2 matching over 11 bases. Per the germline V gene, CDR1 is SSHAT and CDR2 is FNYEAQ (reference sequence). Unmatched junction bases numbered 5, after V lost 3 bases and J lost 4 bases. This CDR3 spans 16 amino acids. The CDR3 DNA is TGTGCCAGCAGCTTCGGAGGGACTAGCGGATACAATGAGCAGTTCTTC. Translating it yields CASSFGGTSGYNEQFF.

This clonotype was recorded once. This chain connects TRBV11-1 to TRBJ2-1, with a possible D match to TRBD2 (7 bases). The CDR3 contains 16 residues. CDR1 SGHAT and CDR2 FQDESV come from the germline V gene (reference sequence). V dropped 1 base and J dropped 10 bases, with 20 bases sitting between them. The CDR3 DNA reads TGTGCCAGCAGCTTAGAAGGGGGGGGCGTTCGAGGCGAGCAGTTCTTC. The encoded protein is CASSLEGGGVRGEQFF.

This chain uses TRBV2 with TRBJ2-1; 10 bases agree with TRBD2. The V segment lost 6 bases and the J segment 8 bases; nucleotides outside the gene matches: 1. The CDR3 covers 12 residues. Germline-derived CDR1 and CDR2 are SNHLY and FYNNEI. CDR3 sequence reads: CASRGTSDEQFF. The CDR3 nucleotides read TGTGCCAGCAGGGGGACTAGCGATGAGCAGTTCTTC.

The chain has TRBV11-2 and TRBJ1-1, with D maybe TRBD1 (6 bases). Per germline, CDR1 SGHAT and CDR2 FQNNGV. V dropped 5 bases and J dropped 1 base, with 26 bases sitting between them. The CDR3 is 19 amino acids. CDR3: CASSLPNRGGEGTNTEAFF. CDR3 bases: TGTGCCAGCAGCCTACCAAACCGAGGGGGTGAGGGTACGAACACTGAAGCTTTCTTT.

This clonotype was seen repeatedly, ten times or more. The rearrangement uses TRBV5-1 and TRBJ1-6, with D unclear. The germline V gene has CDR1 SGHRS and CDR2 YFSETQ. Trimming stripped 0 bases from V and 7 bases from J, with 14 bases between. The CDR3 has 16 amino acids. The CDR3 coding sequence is TGCGCCAGCAGCTTGGAAGGGATCGATGCGAATTCACCCCTCCACTTT. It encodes CASSLEGIDANSPLHF.

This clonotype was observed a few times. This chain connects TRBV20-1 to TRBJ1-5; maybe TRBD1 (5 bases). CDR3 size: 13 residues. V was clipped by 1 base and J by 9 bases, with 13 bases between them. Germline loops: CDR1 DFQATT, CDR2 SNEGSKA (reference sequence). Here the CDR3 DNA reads TGCAGTGCTAGAGGGCAGGGAAGGGGGCCCCAGCATTTT. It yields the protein CSARGQGRGPQHF.

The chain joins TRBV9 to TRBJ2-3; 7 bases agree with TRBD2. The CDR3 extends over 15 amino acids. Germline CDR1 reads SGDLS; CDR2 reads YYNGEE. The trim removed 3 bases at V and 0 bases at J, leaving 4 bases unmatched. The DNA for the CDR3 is TGTGCCAGCAGCGCGGCTAGCGGAAGCACAGATACGCAGTATTTT. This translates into CASSAASGSTDTQYF. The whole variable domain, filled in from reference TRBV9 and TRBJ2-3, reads DSGVTQTPKHLITATGQRVTLRCSPRSGDLSVYWYQQSLDQGLQFLIQYYNGEERAKGNILERFSAQQFPDLHSELNLSSLELGDSALYFCASSAASGSTDTQYFGPGTRLTVL.

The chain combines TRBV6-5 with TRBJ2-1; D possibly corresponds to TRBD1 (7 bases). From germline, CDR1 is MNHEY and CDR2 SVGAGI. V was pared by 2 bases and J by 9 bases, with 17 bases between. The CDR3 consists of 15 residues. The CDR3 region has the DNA TGTGCCAGCAGTTACACCCTTCGACAGGGAGGTGAGCAGTTCTTC. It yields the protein CASSYTLRQGGEQFF.

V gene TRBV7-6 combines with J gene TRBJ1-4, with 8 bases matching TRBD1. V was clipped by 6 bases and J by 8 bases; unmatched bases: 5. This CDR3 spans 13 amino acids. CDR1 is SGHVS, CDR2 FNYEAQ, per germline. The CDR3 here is CASSSQGEEKLFF. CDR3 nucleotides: TGTGCCAGCAGTTCACAGGGGGAGGAAAAACTGTTTTTT.

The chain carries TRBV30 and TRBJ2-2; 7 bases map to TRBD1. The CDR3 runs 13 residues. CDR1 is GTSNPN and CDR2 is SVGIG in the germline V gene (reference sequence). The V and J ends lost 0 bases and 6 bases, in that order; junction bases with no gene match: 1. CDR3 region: CAWSVQGAGELFF. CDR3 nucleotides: TGTGCCTGGAGTGTTCAGGGGGCCGGGGAGCTGTTTTTT. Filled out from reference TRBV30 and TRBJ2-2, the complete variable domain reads SQTIHQWPATLVQPVGSPLSLECTVEGTSNPNLYWYRQAAGRGLQLLFYSVGIGQISSEVPQNLSASRPQDRQFILSSKKLLLSDSGFYLCAWSVQGAGELFFGEGSRLTVL.

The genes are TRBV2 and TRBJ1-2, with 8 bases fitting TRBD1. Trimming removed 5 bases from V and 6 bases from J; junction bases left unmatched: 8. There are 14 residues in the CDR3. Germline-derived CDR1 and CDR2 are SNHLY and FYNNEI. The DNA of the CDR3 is TGTGCCAGCAGTTACCGGACAGGGAAAGATGGCTACACCTTC. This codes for CASSYRTGKDGYTF.

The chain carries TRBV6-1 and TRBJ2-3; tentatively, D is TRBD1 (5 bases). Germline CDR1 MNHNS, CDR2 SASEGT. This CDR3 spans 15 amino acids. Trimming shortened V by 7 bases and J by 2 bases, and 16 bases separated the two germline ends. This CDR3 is CASNKLGALTDTQYF. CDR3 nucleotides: TGTGCCAGCAATAAATTAGGGGCCCTCACAGATACGCAGTATTTT.

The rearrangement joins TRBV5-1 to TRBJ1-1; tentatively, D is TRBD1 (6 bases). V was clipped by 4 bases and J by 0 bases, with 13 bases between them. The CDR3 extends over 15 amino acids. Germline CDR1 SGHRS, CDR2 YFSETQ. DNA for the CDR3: TGCGCCAGCAGCGGAACAGGGTCGATGAACACTGAAGCTTTCTTT. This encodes CASSGTGSMNTEAFF.

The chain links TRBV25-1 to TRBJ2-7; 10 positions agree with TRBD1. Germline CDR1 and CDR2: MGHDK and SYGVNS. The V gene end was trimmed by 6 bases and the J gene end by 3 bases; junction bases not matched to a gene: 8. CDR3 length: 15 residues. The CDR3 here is CASSAQGQGNYEQYF. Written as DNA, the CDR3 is TGTGCCAGCAGCGCCCAGGGACAGGGGAACTACGAGCAGTACTTC.

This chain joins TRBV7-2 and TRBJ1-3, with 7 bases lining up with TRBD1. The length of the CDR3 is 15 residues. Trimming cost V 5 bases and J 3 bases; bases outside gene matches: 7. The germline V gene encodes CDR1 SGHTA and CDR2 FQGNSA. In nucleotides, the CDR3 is TGTGCCAGCAGCCCAGAGACAGGGAATGGAAACACCATATATTTT. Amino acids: CASSPETGNGNTIYF.

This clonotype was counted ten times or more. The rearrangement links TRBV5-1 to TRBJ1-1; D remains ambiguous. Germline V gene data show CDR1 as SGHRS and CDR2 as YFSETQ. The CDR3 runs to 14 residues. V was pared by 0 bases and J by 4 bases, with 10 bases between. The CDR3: CASSLEGGGTEAFF. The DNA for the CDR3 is TGCGCCAGCAGCTTGGAAGGTGGTGGCACTGAAGCTTTCTTT.

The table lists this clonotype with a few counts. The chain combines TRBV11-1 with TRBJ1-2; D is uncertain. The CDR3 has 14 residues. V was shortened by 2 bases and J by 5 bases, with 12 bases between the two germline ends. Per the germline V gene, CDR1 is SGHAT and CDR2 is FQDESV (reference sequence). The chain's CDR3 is CASSLNRNGYGYTF. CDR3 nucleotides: TGTGCCAGCAGCTTAAACCGGAACGGGTATGGCTACACCTTC. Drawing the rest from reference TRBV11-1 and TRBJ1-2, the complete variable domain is EAEVAQSPRYKITEKSQAVAFWCDPISGHATLYWYRQILGQGPELLVQFQDESVVDDSQLPKDRFSAERLKGVDSTLKIQPAELGDSAMYLCASSLNRNGYGYTFGSGTRLTVV.

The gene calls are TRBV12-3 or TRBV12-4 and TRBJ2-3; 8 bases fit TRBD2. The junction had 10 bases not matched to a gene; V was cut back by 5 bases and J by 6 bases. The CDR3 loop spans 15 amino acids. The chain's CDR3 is CASSPERGPRDTQYF. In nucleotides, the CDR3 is TGTGCCAGCAGTCCCGAGCGGGGGCCCCGGGATACGCAGTATTTT.

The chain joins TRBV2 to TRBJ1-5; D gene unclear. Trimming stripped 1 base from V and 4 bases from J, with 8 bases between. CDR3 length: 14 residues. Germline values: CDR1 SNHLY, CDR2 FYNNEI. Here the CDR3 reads CASSEGQKNQPQHF. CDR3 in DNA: TGTGCCAGCAGTGAAGGGCAGAAAAATCAGCCCCAGCATTTT.

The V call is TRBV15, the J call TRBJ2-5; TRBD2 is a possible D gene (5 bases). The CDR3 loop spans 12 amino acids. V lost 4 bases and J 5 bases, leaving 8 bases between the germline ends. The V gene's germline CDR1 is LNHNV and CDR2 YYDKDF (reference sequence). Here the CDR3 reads CATSTTRETQYF. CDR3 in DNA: TGTGCCACCAGCACAACTAGGGAGACCCAGTACTTC.